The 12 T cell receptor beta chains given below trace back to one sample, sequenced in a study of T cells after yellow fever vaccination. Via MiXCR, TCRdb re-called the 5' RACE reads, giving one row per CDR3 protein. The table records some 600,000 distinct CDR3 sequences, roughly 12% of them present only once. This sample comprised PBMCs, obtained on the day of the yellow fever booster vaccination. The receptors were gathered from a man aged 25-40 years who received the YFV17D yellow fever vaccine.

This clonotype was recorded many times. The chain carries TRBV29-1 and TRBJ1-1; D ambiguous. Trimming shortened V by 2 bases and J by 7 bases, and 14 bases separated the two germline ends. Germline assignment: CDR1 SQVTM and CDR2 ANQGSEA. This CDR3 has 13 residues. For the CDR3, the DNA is TGCAGCGTTGAATTAGAGGCTACCCTTGAAGCTTTCTTT. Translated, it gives CSVELEATLEAFF.

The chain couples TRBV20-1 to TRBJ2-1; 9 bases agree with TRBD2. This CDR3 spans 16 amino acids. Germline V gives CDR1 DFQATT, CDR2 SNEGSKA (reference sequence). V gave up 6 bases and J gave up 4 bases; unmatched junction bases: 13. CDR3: CSALGREGLLYNEQFF. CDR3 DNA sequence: TGCAGTGCCCTCGGGCGGGAGGGCCTTTTATACAATGAGCAGTTCTTC.

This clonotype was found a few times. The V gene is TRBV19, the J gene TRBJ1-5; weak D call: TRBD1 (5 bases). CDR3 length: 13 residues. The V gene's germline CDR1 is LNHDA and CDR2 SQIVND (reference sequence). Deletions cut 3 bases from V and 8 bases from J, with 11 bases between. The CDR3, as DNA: TGTGCCAGTAGTATTGGACCGGGGGAGCCCCAGCATTTT. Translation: CASSIGPGEPQHF.

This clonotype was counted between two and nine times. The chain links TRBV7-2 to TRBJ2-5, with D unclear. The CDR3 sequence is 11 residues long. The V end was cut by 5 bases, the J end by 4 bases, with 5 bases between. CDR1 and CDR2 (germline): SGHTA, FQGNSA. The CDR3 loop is CASSGVETQYF. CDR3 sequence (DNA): TGTGCCAGCAGCGGTGTAGAGACCCAGTACTTC.

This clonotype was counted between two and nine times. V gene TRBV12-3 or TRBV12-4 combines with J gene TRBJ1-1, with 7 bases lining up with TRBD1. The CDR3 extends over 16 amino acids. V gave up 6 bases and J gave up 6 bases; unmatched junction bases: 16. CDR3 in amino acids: CASSLSLRQGRAEAFF. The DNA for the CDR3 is TGTGCCAGCAGCCTTTCCCTACGACAGGGAAGGGCTGAAGCTTTCTTT.

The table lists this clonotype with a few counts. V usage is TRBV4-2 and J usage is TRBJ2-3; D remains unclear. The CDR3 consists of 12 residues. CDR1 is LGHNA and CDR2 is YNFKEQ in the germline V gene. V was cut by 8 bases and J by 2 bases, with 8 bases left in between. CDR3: CASLGPTDTQYF. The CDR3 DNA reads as TGTGCCAGCCTTGGGCCCACAGATACGCAGTATTTT.

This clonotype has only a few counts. This CDR3 reads CASSLSSTTTDTQYF. The CDR3 DNA reads as TGTGCCAGCAGCTTATCGTCGACGACTACAGATACGCAGTATTTT. The chain links TRBV7-2 to TRBJ2-3, with D hard to call. This CDR3 is 15 amino acids long. CDR1 is SGHTA and CDR2 is FQGNSA in the germline V gene. Between the trimmed V and J ends, which lost 2 bases and 3 bases, there was a span of 12 bases.

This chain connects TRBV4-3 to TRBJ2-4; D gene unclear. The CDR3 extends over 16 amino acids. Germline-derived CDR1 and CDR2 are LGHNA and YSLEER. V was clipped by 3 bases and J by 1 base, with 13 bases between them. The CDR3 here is CASSQDRYLAKNIQYF. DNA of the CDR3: TGCGCCAGCAGCCAGGATCGTTACCTGGCCAAAAACATTCAGTACTTC.

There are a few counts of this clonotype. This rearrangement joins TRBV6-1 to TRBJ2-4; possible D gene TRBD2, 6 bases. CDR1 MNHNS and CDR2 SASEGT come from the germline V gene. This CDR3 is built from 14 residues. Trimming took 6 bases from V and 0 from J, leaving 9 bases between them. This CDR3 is CASRSSVAKNIQYF. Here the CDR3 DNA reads TGTGCCAGCAGGTCTAGCGTAGCCAAAAACATTCAGTACTTC.

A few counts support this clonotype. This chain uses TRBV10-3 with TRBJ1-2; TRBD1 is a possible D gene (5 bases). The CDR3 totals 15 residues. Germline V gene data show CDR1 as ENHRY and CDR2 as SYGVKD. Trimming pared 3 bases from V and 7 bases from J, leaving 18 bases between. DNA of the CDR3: TGTGCCATCAGTGAACCCGGGAGGGGAAAAGGTGGCTACACCTTC. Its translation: CAISEPGRGKGGYTF.

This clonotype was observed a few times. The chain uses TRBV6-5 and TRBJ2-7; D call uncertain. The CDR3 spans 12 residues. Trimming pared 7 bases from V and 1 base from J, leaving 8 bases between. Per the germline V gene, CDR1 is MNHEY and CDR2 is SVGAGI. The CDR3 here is CASTSISYEQYF. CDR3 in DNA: TGTGCCAGCACATCAATATCCTACGAGCAGTACTTC.

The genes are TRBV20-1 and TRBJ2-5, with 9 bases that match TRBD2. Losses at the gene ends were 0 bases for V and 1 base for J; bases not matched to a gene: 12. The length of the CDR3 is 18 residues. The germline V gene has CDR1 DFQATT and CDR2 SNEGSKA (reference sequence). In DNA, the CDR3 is TGCAGTGCTAGAGATTACGGGACTAGCTGGACGACCCAAGAGACCCAGTACTTC. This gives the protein CSARDYGTSWTTQETQYF.